This T cell receptor beta chain derives from a study of breast tumors, draining lymph nodes, adjacent tissues. This clonotype occurred many times. MiXCR, applied by TCRdb to the multiplex PCR reads, yields one record per CDR3 protein. The sample lists some 14,000 distinct CDR3 sequences; less than 70% were seen once. The CDR3 is 15 amino acids. Germline V gives CDR1 LGHNA, CDR2 YNFKEQ. V was clipped by 3 bases and J by 2 bases, with 13 bases between them. The source of this sequence is a female donor with breast cancer. Some clones in this sample may be carry-over from other donors' samples. What was sequenced was tumor-adjacent breast tissue. The chain recombines TRBV4-2 with TRBJ2-5; no firm D call. The CDR3 sequence: CASSQSPAHQETQYF. The CDR3 nucleotides are TGTGCCAGCAGCCAGAGCCCTGCCCATCAAGAGACCCAGTACTTC.